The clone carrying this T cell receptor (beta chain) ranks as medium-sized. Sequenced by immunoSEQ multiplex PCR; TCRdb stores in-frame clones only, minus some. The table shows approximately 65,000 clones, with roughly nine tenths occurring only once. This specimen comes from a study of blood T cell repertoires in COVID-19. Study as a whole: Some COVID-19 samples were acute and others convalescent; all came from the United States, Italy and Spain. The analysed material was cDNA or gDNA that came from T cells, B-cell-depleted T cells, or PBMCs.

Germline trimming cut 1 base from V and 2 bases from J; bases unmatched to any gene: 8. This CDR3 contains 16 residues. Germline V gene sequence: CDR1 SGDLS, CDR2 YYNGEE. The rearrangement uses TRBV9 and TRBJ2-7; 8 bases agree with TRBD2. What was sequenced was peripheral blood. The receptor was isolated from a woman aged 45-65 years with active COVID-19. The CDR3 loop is CASSVTDTGGTYEQYF. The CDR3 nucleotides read TGTGCCAGCAGCGTAACAGACACGGGAGGGACCTACGAGCAGTACTTC.